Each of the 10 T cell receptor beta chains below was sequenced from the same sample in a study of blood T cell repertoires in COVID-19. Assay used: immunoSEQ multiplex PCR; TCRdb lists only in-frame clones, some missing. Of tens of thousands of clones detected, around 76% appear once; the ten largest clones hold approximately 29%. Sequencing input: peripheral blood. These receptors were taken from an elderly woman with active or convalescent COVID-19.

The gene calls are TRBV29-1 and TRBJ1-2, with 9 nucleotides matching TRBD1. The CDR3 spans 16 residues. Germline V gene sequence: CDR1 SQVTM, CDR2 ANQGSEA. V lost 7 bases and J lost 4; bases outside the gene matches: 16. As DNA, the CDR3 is TGCAGCGCAAAAACAGGGGGCGTCTTTAGGCCCTATGGCTACACCTTC. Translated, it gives CSAKTGGVFRPYGYTF.

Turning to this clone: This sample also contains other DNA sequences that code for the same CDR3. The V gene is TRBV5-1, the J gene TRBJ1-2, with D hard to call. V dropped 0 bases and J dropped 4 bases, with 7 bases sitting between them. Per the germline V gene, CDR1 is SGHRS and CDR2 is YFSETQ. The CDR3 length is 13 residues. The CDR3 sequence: CASSLDGVYGYTF. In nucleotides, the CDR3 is TGCGCCAGCAGCTTGGACGGGGTCTATGGCTACACCTTC.

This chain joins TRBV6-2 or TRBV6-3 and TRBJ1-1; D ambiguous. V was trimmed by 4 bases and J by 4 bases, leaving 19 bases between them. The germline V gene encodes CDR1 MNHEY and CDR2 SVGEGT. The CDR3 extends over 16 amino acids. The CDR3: CASSSQDAGFITEAFF. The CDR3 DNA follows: TGTGCCAGCAGTTCCCAAGATGCGGGGTTTATCACTGAAGCTTTCTTT.

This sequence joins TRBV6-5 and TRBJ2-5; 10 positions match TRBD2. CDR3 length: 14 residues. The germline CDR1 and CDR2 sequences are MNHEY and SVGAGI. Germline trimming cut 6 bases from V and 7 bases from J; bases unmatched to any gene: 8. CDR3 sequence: CASRGARLAGTQYF. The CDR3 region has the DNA TGTGCCAGCAGGGGCGCTAGACTAGCGGGGACCCAGTACTTC.

In nucleotides, the CDR3 is TGTGCCAGCCCGACGTCCAGGGGCAATGAGCAGTTCTTC. Its protein is CASPTSRGNEQFF. The genes are TRBV5-4 and TRBJ2-1; a possible D gene is TRBD1 (6 bases). Trimming pared 7 bases from V and 6 bases from J, leaving 14 bases between. Germline V lookup: CDR1 SGHNT, CDR2 YYREEE (reference sequence). The CDR3 spans 13 residues.

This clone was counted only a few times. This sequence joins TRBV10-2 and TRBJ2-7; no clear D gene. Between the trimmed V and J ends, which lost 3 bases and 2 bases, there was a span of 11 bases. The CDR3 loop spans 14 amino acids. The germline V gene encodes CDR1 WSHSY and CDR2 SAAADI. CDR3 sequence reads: CASSDSTGTYEQYF. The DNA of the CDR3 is TGCGCCAGCAGTGATTCAACGGGTACCTACGAGCAGTACTTC.

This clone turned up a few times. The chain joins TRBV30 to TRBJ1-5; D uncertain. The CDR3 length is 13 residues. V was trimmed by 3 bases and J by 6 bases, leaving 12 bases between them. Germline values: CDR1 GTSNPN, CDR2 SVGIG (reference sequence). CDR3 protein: CAWRGSEGQPQHF. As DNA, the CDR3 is TGTGCCTGGAGGGGTTCCGAGGGTCAGCCCCAGCATTTT.

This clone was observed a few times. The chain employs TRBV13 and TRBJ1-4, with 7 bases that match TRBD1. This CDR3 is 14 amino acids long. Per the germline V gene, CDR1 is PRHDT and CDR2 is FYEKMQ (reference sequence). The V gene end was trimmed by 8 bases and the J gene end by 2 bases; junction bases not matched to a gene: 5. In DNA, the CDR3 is TGTGCCAGCTCAGGGGGGCGGACTAATGAAAAACTGTTTTTT. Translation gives CASSGGRTNEKLFF.

The CDR3 DNA sequence: TGTGCCAGCAGTTTTTATAGCAATCAGCCCCAGCATTTT. As protein: CASSFYSNQPQHF. V usage is TRBV27 and J usage is TRBJ1-5; D call uncertain. CDR1 is MNHEY, CDR2 SMNVEV, per germline (reference sequence). CDR3 length: 13 amino acids. Trimming removed 3 bases at V and 0 bases at J, with 3 bases between.

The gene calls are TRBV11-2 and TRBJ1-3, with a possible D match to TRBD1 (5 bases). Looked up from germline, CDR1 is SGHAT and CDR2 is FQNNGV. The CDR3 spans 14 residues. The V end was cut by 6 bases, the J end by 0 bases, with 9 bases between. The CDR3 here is CASSGARSGNTIYF. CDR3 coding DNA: TGTGCCAGCAGTGGGGCTCGCTCTGGAAACACCATATATTTT.